The 27 T cell receptor beta chains below were found in one sample sequenced in a study of Ad26.COV2.S vaccination and SARS-CoV-2 variants. The method was immunoSEQ multiplex PCR; TCRdb's version includes in-frame clones alone and lacks a portion of them. The data contain roughly 92,000 clones, approximately 86% of them singletons. Specimen: peripheral blood, collected after recovery from COVID-19. Source of these receptors: a human donor who had recovered from COVID-19.

This clone was detected only a few times. CDR3 in amino acids: CSVGRGRNQPQHF. DNA of the CDR3: TGCAGCGTTGGCAGGGGGCGGAATCAGCCCCAGCATTTT. This chain uses TRBV29-1 with TRBJ1-5, with 8 bases identical to TRBD1. This CDR3 has 13 amino acids. J lost 4 bases, V lost 4 bases, and 3 bases had no gene match. The germline V gene has CDR1 SQVTM and CDR2 ANQGSEA.

This clone appeared once. This chain uses TRBV28 with TRBJ2-7, with a tentative D call TRBD2 (6 bases). Germline V gene lookup returns CDR1 MDHEN and CDR2 SYDVKM. The CDR3 has 14 residues. Trimming pared 5 bases from V and 7 bases from J, leaving 18 bases between. CDR3 in DNA: TGTGCCAGCAGTGGAGCAGCGGGTGTTGTAGAGCAGTACTTC. It is translated as CASSGAAGVVEQYF.

The chain carries TRBV4-1 and TRBJ1-1; D call uncertain. V gave up 1 base and J gave up 11 bases, with 14 bases separating them. The CDR3 covers 13 residues. CDR1 and CDR2 (germline): MGHRA, YSYEKL. In DNA, the CDR3 is TGCGCCAGCAGCCAAGGGACCGGCGAAGGTGCTTTCTTT. Protein: CASSQGTGEGAFF.

This chain uses TRBV13 with TRBJ2-7; 10 bases line up with TRBD1. Losses at the gene ends were 5 bases for V and 6 bases for J; bases not matched to a gene: 10. In germline, CDR1 is PRHDT, CDR2 FYEKMQ (reference sequence). This CDR3 has 15 residues. The CDR3 nucleotides are TGTGCCAGCAGCCCCACCTGGACAGGGGGTTCCGAGCAGTACTTC. This translates into CASSPTWTGGSEQYF.

The V call is TRBV14, the J call TRBJ2-7; D gene uncertain. There are 11 residues in the CDR3. Trimming took off 1 base at V and 6 bases at J, with 4 bases between the two ends. Germline CDR1 reads SGHDN; CDR2 reads FVKESK. The CDR3 protein is CASSQVVEQYF. The CDR3 DNA reads as TGTGCCAGCAGCCAAGTGGTCGAGCAGTACTTC.

The chain combines TRBV6-5 with TRBJ2-7; 7 positions agree with TRBD2. The junction had 5 bases not matched to a gene; V was cut back by 2 bases and J by 13 bases. Germline assignment: CDR1 MNHEY and CDR2 SVGAGI. There are 11 residues in the CDR3. The CDR3 reads CASSYGGSYYF. DNA of the CDR3: TGTGCCAGCAGTTACGGCGGGAGTTACTACTTC.

V is TRBV7-3 and J is TRBJ2-1; tentative D call: TRBD1 (6 bases). With 8 bases removed from V and 7 bases from J, the gap between germline ends came to 21 bases. The CDR3 is made up of 15 amino acids. The V gene's germline CDR1 is SGHTA and CDR2 FQGTGA. CDR3 sequence reads: CASARGGIDRNEQFF. In DNA, the CDR3 is TGTGCCAGCGCCCGTGGGGGAATCGACAGGAATGAGCAGTTCTTC. The full variable domain, completed using reference TRBV7-3 and TRBJ2-1, is GAGVSQTPSNKVTEKGKYVELRCDPISGHTALYWYRQSLGQGPEFLIYFQGTGAADDSGLPNDRFFAVRPEGSVSTLKIQRTERGDSAVYLCASARGGIDRNEQFFGPGTRLTVL.

This rearrangement joins TRBV7-6 to TRBJ2-5; a weak D match, TRBD1 (6 bases). Per the germline V gene, CDR1 is SGHVS and CDR2 is FNYEAQ. This CDR3 spans 16 amino acids. V dropped 0 bases and J dropped 5 bases, with 16 bases sitting between them. CDR3 protein: CASSLAHPGAGETQYF. The CDR3 bases are TGTGCCAGCAGCTTAGCGCATCCAGGGGCTGGGGAGACCCAGTACTTC.

The chain is built from TRBV19 and TRBJ2-5; D ambiguous. CDR3 length: 12 amino acids. Germline CDR1 reads LNHDA; CDR2 reads SQIVND (reference sequence). V was shortened by 6 bases and J by 9 bases, with 14 bases between the two germline ends. Here the CDR3 DNA reads TGTGCCAGTAGCGACAAGGGTCGGGCCCAGTACTTC. It yields the protein CASSDKGRAQYF.

The chain couples TRBV28 to TRBJ1-2; D gene ambiguous. CDR1 MDHEN and CDR2 SYDVKM come from the germline V gene. V lost 3 bases and J lost 7, with 6 bases in between. The CDR3 covers 11 residues. The CDR3, as DNA: TGTGCCAGCAGTTTCTCTGGTGGCTACACCTTC. Encoded protein: CASSFSGGYTF.

The J gene is TRBJ1-2, the V gene TRBV3-1 (or the pseudogene TRBV3-2); no clear D gene. Germline V gene sequence: CDR1 LGHDT, CDR2 YNNKEL (reference sequence). This CDR3 comprises 12 residues. V was shortened by 4 bases and J by 8 bases, with 11 bases between the two germline ends. CDR3 sequence: CASSPDNWGYTF. The CDR3 nucleotides read TGTGCCAGCAGCCCCGATAATTGGGGCTACACCTTC.

The chain joins TRBV5-4 to TRBJ1-2; possibly TRBD1 for D (5 bases). V was trimmed by 2 bases and J by 4 bases, leaving 15 bases between them. This CDR3 region has 15 residues. Germline lookup yields CDR1 SGHNT and CDR2 YYREEE (reference sequence). Here the CDR3 reads CASSLPSTTVYGYTF. The CDR3 region has the DNA TGTGCCAGCAGCTTACCTTCGACGACAGTCTATGGCTACACCTTC.

The rearrangement uses TRBV2 and TRBJ2-7; D gene uncertain. Per the germline V gene, CDR1 is SNHLY and CDR2 is FYNNEI. CDR3 length equals 12 residues. Trimming took 4 bases from V and 0 from J, leaving 4 bases between them. CDR3 DNA: TGTGCCAGCAGTGGTAGCTCCTACGAGCAGTACTTC. Translated: CASSGSSYEQYF. Using reference TRBV2 and TRBJ2-7 for the parts outside the CDR3, the full variable domain is EPEVTQTPSHQVTQMGQEVILRCVPISNHLYFYWYRQILGQKVEFLVSFYNNEISEKSEIFDDQFSVERPDGSNFTLKIRSTKLEDSAMYFCASSGSSYEQYFGPGTRLTVT.

The chain uses TRBV29-1 and TRBJ1-1, with unresolved D. The CDR3 has 13 residues. CDR1 and CDR2 (germline): SQVTM, ANQGSEA. V was pared by 1 base and J by 1 base, with 7 bases between. The CDR3 DNA sequence: TGCAGCGTTGAAGTAGTGGCGAACACTGAAGCTTTCTTT. Residues: CSVEVVANTEAFF.

J is TRBJ2-5 and V is TRBV25-1; 10 nucleotides agree with TRBD1. The CDR3 length is 16 residues. Per germline, CDR1 MGHDK and CDR2 SYGVNS. V trimming: 1 base; J trimming: 5 bases; junction bases outside the gene matches: 7. CDR3 in amino acids: CASSELGQGHRETQYF. The DNA of the CDR3 is TGTGCCAGCAGTGAATTGGGACAGGGGCATAGGGAGACCCAGTACTTC.

J is TRBJ1-2 and V is TRBV4-3, with D hard to call. Germline CDR1 is LGHNA and CDR2 is YSLEER. Deletions cut 0 bases from V and 3 bases from J, with 11 bases between. The CDR3 is 15 amino acids. The CDR3 sequence: CASSQETAAYYGYTF. CDR3 coding DNA: TGCGCCAGCAGCCAAGAGACGGCAGCCTACTATGGCTACACCTTC.

The chain has TRBV11-2 and TRBJ2-3; D uncertain. V dropped 2 bases and J dropped 4 bases, with 10 bases sitting between them. Germline CDR1 and CDR2: SGHAT and FQNNGV. This CDR3 is built from 14 residues. Written as DNA, the CDR3 is TGTGCCAGCAGCTTAAACTCCTACCCAGATACGCAGTATTTT. Translated, it gives CASSLNSYPDTQYF. Drawing the rest from reference TRBV11-2 and TRBJ2-3, the complete variable domain is EAGVAQSPRYKIIEKRQSVAFWCNPISGHATLYWYQQILGQGPKLLIQFQNNGVVDDSQLPKDRFSAERLKGVDSTLKIQPAKLEDSAVYLCASSLNSYPDTQYFGPGTRLTVL.

The rearrangement joins TRBV4-1 to TRBJ2-3; TRBD1 agrees at 9 bases. This CDR3 has 19 amino acids. Germline V lookup: CDR1 MGHRA, CDR2 YSYEKL. After removal of 0 bases from V and 3 bases from J, the junction contained 13 bases not matched to a gene. CDR3 amino acids: CASSQDQFGGQGNTDTQYF. CDR3 DNA: TGCGCCAGCAGCCAAGATCAATTTGGGGGACAGGGTAATACAGATACGCAGTATTTT.

The gene calls are TRBV6-1 and TRBJ1-1; TRBD1 might be the D (5 bases). Trimming took 2 bases from V and 4 from J, leaving 29 bases between them. CDR3 length: 20 residues. Germline CDR1 MNHNS, CDR2 SASEGT. CDR3 DNA sequence: TGTGCCAGCAGTGAACGAAGGGGAGGACGATTAACCCAGAGGGTCACTGAAGCTTTCTTT. Protein: CASSERRGGRLTQRVTEAFF.

This clone was seen a handful of times. The sample carries other DNA sequences with the same CDR3. The V call is TRBV2, the J call TRBJ1-2, with D possibly being TRBD1 (5 bases). V was trimmed by 3 bases and J by 7 bases, leaving 9 bases between them. The CDR3 runs to 12 residues. Germline assignment: CDR1 SNHLY and CDR2 FYNNEI. The CDR3: CASSDREGGYTF. CDR3 coding DNA: TGTGCCAGCAGTGACAGGGAGGGTGGCTACACCTTC.

This rearrangement joins TRBV5-1 to TRBJ1-3; no clear D gene. This CDR3 has 13 residues. The ends were cut back, 1 base at V and 0 bases at J, with 2 bases in the middle. Germline V gene sequence: CDR1 SGHRS, CDR2 YFSETQ. Here the CDR3 DNA reads TGCGCCAGCAGCTTGAACTCTGGAAACACCATATATTTT. Protein sequence: CASSLNSGNTIYF.

This clone has only a few counts. This chain links TRBV5-1 with TRBJ2-2; 7 nucleotides match TRBD2. This CDR3 region has 14 residues. With 6 bases clipped from V and 6 bases from J, the junction kept 8 bases outside the gene matches. The germline CDR1 and CDR2 sequences are SGHRS and YFSETQ. The CDR3 nucleotides read TGCGCCAGCATGGGGGGGAGTGCAGCCGGGGAGCTGTTTTTT. Protein: CASMGGSAAGELFF.

On this clone: Other DNA sequences of this sample code for an identical CDR3. The chain links TRBV5-4 to TRBJ2-7; TRBD1 agrees at 8 bases. Trimming at V came to 3 bases and at J to 6 bases, leaving 2 bases not matched to a gene. The V gene's germline CDR1 is SGHNT and CDR2 YYREEE (reference sequence). The CDR3 is 12 amino acids. CDR3: CASSWTGREQYF. Written as DNA, the CDR3 is TGTGCCAGCAGCTGGACAGGGCGCGAGCAGTACTTC.

This chain joins TRBV4-3 and TRBJ2-7; D possibly corresponds to TRBD2 (6 bases). The CDR3 is 16 amino acids. Germline CDR1 and CDR2: LGHNA and YSLEER. The germline V and J ends were trimmed by 0 bases and 3 bases, with 15 bases remaining between them. CDR3 sequence reads: CASSQDWPSDNYEQYF. CDR3 DNA sequence: TGCGCCAGCAGCCAAGATTGGCCTAGCGACAACTACGAGCAGTACTTC.

In this sample, this clone turned up a few times. An end of the junction does not agree with germline; a read error may underlie this. The chain joins TRBV28 to TRBJ2-7; tentatively, D is TRBD2 (11 bases). Germline CDR1 is MDHEN and CDR2 is SYDVKM. There are 15 residues in the CDR3. CDR3 nucleotides: TGTGCCACCGACAGGGGGCGCGCAACTAGCGGGAGTCCCAACTTC. This encodes CATDRGRATSGSPNF.

V gene TRBV7-9 combines with J gene TRBJ1-4; D remains unclear. This CDR3 contains 14 residues. The ends were cut back, 2 bases at V and 5 bases at J, with 9 bases in the middle. Germline assignment: CDR1 SEHNR and CDR2 FQNEAQ (reference sequence). In DNA, the CDR3 is TGTGCCAGCAGCTTATCGTCCGCAAATGAAAAACTGTTTTTT. Its protein product is CASSLSSANEKLFF.

This chain joins TRBV4-1 and TRBJ2-5, with no clear D. The CDR3 has 13 amino acids. Deletions cut 1 base from V and 3 bases from J, with 6 bases between. Per germline, CDR1 MGHRA and CDR2 YSYEKL. CDR3 bases: TGCGCCAGCAGCCAAGGCTACGAAGAGACCCAGTACTTC. Translated, it gives CASSQGYEETQYF.